The 11 T cell receptor beta chains in this list originate from one sample, sequenced in a study of PD-1 blockade in classical Hodgkin lymphoma. Time point defined: newly diagnosed, previously untreated cHL patient sample. CD4+ T cells were purified from thawed PBMCs by magnetic negative selection. Clones were read by immunoSEQ multiplex PCR, and TCRdb kept only the in-frame ones, dropping some. The sample contains around 16,000 clones, 86% of which appear only once. Specimen: CD4+ T cells from blood. The source of these receptors is a human donor with classical Hodgkin lymphoma.

This chain links TRBV28 with TRBJ2-1; TRBD2 aligns across 7 bases. Germline CDR1 is MDHEN and CDR2 is SYDVKM. The junction had 9 bases not matched to a gene; V was cut back by 6 bases and J by 7 bases. This CDR3 region has 14 residues. The CDR3: CASSPGGVRNEQFF. The CDR3 coding sequence is TGTGCCAGCAGCCCGGGGGGAGTAAGGAATGAGCAGTTCTTC.

This chain joins TRBV10-1 and TRBJ2-5; 7 bases line up with TRBD1. This CDR3 comprises 13 residues. Germline lookup yields CDR1 WNHNN and CDR2 SYGVQD (reference sequence). The V gene end was trimmed by 5 bases and the J gene end by 4 bases; junction bases not matched to a gene: 4. CDR3 loop: CASSRGLGETQYF. The CDR3 DNA reads TGCGCCAGCAGTAGGGGGCTTGGAGAGACCCAGTACTTC.

The chain employs TRBV11-2 and TRBJ2-1; 7 positions match TRBD1. Germline V gene data show CDR1 as SGHAT and CDR2 as FQNNGV. Trimming cost V 5 bases and J 9 bases; bases outside gene matches: 7. The CDR3 runs 13 residues. The CDR3 DNA follows: TGTGCCAGCAGCCGGCTGGGGGACAGTGAGCAGTTCTTC. This codes for CASSRLGDSEQFF.

CDR3 in amino acids: CASSGGDGQGAALGANVLTF. The CDR3 coding sequence is TGTGCCAGTAGTGGGGGAGATGGACAGGGGGCCGCTCTGGGGGCCAACGTCCTGACTTTC. The chain couples TRBV19 to TRBJ2-6, with TRBD1 matching over 11 bases. J lost 4 bases, V lost 5 bases, and 16 bases had no gene match. The CDR3 length is 20 residues. The germline V gene encodes CDR1 LNHDA and CDR2 SQIVND (reference sequence).

The V and J genes are TRBV28 and TRBJ2-1; D not certain. Germline-derived CDR1 and CDR2 are MDHEN and SYDVKM. The CDR3 extends over 17 amino acids. Trimming removed 2 bases at V and 0 bases at J, with 14 bases between. As DNA, the CDR3 is TGTGCCAGCAGTTTACGCCAGGTTACTTCCTCCTACAATGAGCAGTTCTTC. This codes for CASSLRQVTSSYNEQFF.

The V call is TRBV4-3, the J call TRBJ2-1, with 9 positions matching TRBD2. Losses at the gene ends were 5 bases for V and 3 bases for J; bases not matched to a gene: 8. The CDR3 contains 16 residues. The germline V gene encodes CDR1 LGHNA and CDR2 YSLEER. The DNA for the CDR3 is TGCGCCAGCAGCAACAGACTAGCGGAGAACTACAATGAGCAGTTCTTC. It specifies CASSNRLAENYNEQFF.

The rearrangement links TRBV5-5 to TRBJ1-2; 7 nucleotides match TRBD1. Trimming at V came to 4 bases and at J to 7 bases, leaving 10 bases not matched to a gene. This CDR3 contains 14 residues. Looked up from germline, CDR1 is SGHKS and CDR2 is YYEKEE (reference sequence). CDR3 nucleotide sequence: TGTGCCAGCAGCCCCGCGGACAGGTCTGGTGGCTACACCTTC. It specifies CASSPADRSGGYTF.

This clone has only a few counts. The CDR3 spells CASSQESDPEREQYF. Here the CDR3 DNA reads TGTGCCAGCAGCCAAGAGTCGGACCCTGAACGCGAGCAGTACTTC. The chain carries TRBV4-2 and TRBJ2-7; the D is unclear. Germline V gene data show CDR1 as LGHNA and CDR2 as YNFKEQ. The CDR3 extends over 15 amino acids. Between the trimmed V and J ends, which lost 0 bases and 6 bases, there was a span of 15 bases.

V is TRBV7-9 and J is TRBJ2-3; possible D gene TRBD2, 5 bases. The V gene's germline CDR1 is SEHNR and CDR2 FQNEAQ (reference sequence). V gave up 4 bases and J gave up 9 bases, with 14 bases separating them. The length of the CDR3 is 13 residues. CDR3 DNA: TGTGCCAGCAGCTCTCCGCCCACGGGAACGCAGTATTTT. It is translated as CASSSPPTGTQYF.

V gene TRBV4-3 combines with J gene TRBJ2-7; a possible D gene is TRBD2 (6 bases). The CDR3 is 16 residues long. The germline CDR1 and CDR2 sequences are LGHNA and YSLEER. V shed 5 bases and J shed 0 bases, with 17 bases lying between them. The CDR3: CASSRDGGESSYEQYF. CDR3 nucleotides: TGCGCCAGCAGCAGAGACGGCGGGGAGAGCTCCTACGAGCAGTACTTC.

The chain carries TRBV27 and TRBJ2-7; perhaps D is TRBD1 or TRBD2 (5 bases each). This CDR3 spans 14 amino acids. The ends were cut back, 3 bases at V and 0 bases at J, with 9 bases in the middle. The germline CDR1 and CDR2 sequences are MNHEY and SMNVEV (reference sequence). The CDR3 sequence: CASSFRDGSYEQYF. The CDR3 DNA sequence: TGTGCCAGCAGTTTCCGGGACGGCTCCTACGAGCAGTACTTC.